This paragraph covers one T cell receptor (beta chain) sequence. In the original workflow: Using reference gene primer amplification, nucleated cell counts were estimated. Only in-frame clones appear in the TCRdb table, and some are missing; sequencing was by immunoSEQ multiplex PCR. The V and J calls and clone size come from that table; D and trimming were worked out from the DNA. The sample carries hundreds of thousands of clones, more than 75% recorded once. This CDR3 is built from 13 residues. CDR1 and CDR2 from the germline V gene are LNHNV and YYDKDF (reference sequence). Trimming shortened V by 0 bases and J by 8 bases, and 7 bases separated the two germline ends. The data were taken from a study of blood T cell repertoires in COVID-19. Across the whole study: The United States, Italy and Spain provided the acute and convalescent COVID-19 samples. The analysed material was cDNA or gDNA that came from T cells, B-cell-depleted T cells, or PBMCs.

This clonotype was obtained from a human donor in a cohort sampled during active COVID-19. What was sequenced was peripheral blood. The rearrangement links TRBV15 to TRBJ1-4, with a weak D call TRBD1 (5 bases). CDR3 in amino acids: CATSRDTGEKLFF. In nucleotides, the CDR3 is TGTGCCACCAGCAGAGATACAGGAGAAAAACTGTTTTTT. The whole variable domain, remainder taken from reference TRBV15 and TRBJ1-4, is DAMVIQNPRYQVTQFGKPVTLSCSQTLNHNVMYWYQQKSSQAPKLLFHYYDKDFNNEADTPDNFQSRRPNTSFCFLDIRSPGLGDTAMYLCATSRDTGEKLFFGSGTQLSVL.